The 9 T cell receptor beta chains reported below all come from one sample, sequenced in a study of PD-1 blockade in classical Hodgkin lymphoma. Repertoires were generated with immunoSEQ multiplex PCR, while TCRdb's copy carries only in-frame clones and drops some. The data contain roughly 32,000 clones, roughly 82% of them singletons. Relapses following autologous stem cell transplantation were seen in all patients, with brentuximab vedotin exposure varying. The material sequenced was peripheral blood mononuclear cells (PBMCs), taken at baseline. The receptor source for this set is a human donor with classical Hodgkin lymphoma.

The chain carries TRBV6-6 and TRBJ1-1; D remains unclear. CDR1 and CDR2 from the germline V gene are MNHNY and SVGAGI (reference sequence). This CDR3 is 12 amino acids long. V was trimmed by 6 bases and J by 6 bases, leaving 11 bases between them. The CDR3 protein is CASSPGRPEAFF. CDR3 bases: TGTGCCAGCAGCCCGGGCAGGCCTGAAGCTTTCTTT.

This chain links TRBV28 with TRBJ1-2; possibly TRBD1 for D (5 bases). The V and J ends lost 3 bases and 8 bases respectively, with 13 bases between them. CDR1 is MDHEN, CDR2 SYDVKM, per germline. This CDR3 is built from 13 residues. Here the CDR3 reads CASSFRDLRGYTF. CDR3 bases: TGTGCCAGCAGTTTTCGGGACCTGCGGGGCTACACCTTC.

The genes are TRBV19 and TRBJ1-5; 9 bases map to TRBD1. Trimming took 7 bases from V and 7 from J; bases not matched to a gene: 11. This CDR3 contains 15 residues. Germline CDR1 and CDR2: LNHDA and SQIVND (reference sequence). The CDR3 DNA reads TGTGCCAGTATTTATTCAGGACAGGGGTACCAGCCCCAGCATTTT. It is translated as CASIYSGQGYQPQHF.

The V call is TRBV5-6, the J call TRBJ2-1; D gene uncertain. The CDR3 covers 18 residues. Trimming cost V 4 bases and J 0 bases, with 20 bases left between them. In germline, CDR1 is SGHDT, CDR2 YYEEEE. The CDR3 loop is CASSPISSWLSSYNEQFF. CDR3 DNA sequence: TGTGCCAGCAGCCCAATCAGTTCATGGTTGAGCTCCTACAATGAGCAGTTCTTC.

The CDR3 spells CASSVRGAGELFF. The CDR3 nucleotides read TGTGCCAGCAGTGTTCGGGGTGCCGGGGAGCTGTTTTTT. V and J are TRBV2 and TRBJ2-2, with TRBD2 as a possible D gene (5 bases). Germline-derived CDR1 and CDR2 are SNHLY and FYNNEI. With 4 bases removed from V and 6 bases from J, the gap between germline ends came to 9 bases. The CDR3 has 13 amino acids. Based on the CDR3 plus reference TRBV2 and TRBJ2-2, the full variable domain is EPEVTQTPSHQVTQMGQEVILRCVPISNHLYFYWYRQILGQKVEFLVSFYNNEISEKSEIFDDQFSVERPDGSNFTLKIRSTKLEDSAMYFCASSVRGAGELFFGEGSRLTVL.

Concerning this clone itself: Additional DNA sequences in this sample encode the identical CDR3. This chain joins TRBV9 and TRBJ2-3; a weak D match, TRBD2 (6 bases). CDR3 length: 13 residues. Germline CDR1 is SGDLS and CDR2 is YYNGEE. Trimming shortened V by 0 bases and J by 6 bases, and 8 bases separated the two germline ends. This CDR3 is CASSVGGGDTQYF. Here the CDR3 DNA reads TGTGCCAGCAGCGTAGGCGGAGGGGATACGCAGTATTTT.

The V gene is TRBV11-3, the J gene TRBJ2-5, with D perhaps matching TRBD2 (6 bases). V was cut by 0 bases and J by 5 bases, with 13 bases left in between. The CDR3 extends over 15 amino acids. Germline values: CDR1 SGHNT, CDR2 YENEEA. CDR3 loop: CASSLDGRGRETQYF. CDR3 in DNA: TGTGCCAGCAGCTTAGACGGGCGGGGAAGGGAGACCCAGTACTTC.

The CDR3 DNA is TGTGCCAGCAGGGGGGGACGCAATCAGCCCCAGCATTTT. Translated: CASRGGRNQPQHF. V gene TRBV6-5 combines with J gene TRBJ1-5, with D perhaps matching TRBD1 (5 bases). The length of the CDR3 is 13 residues. In germline, CDR1 is MNHEY, CDR2 SVGAGI. V was pared by 6 bases and J by 2 bases, with 8 bases between.

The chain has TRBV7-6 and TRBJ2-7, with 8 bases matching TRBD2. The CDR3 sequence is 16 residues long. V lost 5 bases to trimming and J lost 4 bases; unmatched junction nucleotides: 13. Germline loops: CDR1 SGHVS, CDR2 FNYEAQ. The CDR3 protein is CASSPDTLAGRYEQYF. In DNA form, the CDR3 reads TGTGCCAGCAGCCCGGATACGCTAGCGGGCCGTTACGAGCAGTACTTC.